This paragraph covers one TCR beta chain sequence. The data derive from a study of blood T cell repertoires in COVID-19. Study at large: T cells, B-cell-depleted T cells, or PBMCs provided the cDNA or gDNA that served as material.

Trimming pared 0 bases from V and 3 bases from J, leaving 9 bases between. Germline V gene sequence: CDR1 MGHRA, CDR2 YSYEKL. The CDR3 contains 15 residues. The protocol was immunoSEQ multiplex PCR, while the TCRdb copy is restricted to in-frame clones and leaves out a portion. The sample holds 60,000 to 90,000 clones, around 79% seen once. V gene TRBV4-1 combines with J gene TRBJ1-3; D is unclear. This sequence originates from a man between 60 and 70 years old with acute or convalescent COVID-19. Material: peripheral blood. CDR3 nucleotide sequence: TGCGCCAGCAGCCAAGATACGGGGAATGGAAACACCATATATTTT. Its translation: CASSQDTGNGNTIYF.